The count of the clone carrying this T cell receptor beta chain is one. CDR1 is MNHEY, CDR2 SMNVEV, per germline (reference sequence). The J segment lost 3 bases and the V segment lost 4 bases, leaving 6 bases of the junction unmatched. This CDR3 contains 15 residues. Healthy bone marrow donors made up the cohort. The data were obtained in a study of cytomegalovirus exposure and HLA in healthy donors. This PCR relied on a set of 60 Vbeta primers and 13 Jbeta primers. Libraries were prepared by immunoSEQ multiplex PCR; TCRdb keeps only in-frame clonotypes and omits some of them. In the table there are around 150,000 clones, about 75% of which are singletons.

This clonotype was sampled from a man between 60 and 75 years old in good health and CMV-seronegative. The specimen sequenced was PBMCs. The V and J genes are TRBV27 and TRBJ1-5; TRBD1 matches at 7 bases. CDR3 DNA sequence: TGTGCCAGCAGTTCCCTGGACAGGCCCAATCAGCCCCAGCATTTT. This translates into CASSSLDRPNQPQHF.